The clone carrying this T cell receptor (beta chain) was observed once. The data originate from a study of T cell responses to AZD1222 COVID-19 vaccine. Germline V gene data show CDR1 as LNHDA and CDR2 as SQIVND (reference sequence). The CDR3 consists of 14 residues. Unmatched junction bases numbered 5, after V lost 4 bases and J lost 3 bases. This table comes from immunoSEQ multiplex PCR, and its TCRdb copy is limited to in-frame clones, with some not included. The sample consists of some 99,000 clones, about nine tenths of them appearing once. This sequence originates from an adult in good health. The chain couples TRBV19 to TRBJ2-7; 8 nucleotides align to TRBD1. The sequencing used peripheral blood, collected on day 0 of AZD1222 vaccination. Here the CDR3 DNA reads TGTGCCAGTAGTAAGCAAGACAGGGGCTACGAGCAGTACTTC. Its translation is CASSKQDRGYEQYF.